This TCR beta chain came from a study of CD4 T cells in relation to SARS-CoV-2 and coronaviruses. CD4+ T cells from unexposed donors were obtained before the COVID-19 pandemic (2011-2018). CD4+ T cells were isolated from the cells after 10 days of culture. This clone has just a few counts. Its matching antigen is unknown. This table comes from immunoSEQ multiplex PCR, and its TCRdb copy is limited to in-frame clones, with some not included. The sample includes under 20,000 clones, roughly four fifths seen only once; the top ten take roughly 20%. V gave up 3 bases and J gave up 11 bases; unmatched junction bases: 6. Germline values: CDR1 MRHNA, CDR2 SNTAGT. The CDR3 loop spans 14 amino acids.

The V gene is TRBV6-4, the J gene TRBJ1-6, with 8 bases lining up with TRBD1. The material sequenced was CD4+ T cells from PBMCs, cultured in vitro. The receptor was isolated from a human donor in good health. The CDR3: CASSEAGGSAPLHF. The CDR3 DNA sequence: TGTGCCAGCAGTGAGGCAGGGGGCTCGGCACCCCTCCACTTT.